The present T cell receptor beta chain was sequenced within a study of identical twins. General study points: Models predicted too little out-of-frame TCR alpha sharing in monozygotic twins.

Concerning this clonotype: The antigen is unknown.

V shed 2 bases and J 2 bases; nucleotides not matched to a gene: 10. Germline-derived CDR1 and CDR2 are SGHAT and FQNNGV. The CDR3 is 17 amino acids. TCRdb independently ran MiXCR on the 5' RACE reads; one entry per CDR3 protein. Of more than 600,000 distinct CDR3 sequences in the sample, 18% were seen once. The same data also went into a second study, on T cells expressing NK-cell markers. That study reports: The study sequenced eight donors, seven HCMV-seropositive and one seronegative. Four donors likewise had their CD3+CD56-NKG2C+ fraction led by these clonotypes. Expanded NKG2C+ T cell clones had unclear HCMV specificity.

The source is a woman aged 18-30 years in good health. The V call is TRBV11-2, the J call TRBJ2-5, with TRBD2 identical over 8 bases. What was sequenced was PBMCs. The CDR3 here is CASSLLAGGWTQETQYF. In nucleotides, the CDR3 is TGTGCCAGCAGCTTATTGGCGGGGGGCTGGACACAAGAGACCCAGTACTTC.